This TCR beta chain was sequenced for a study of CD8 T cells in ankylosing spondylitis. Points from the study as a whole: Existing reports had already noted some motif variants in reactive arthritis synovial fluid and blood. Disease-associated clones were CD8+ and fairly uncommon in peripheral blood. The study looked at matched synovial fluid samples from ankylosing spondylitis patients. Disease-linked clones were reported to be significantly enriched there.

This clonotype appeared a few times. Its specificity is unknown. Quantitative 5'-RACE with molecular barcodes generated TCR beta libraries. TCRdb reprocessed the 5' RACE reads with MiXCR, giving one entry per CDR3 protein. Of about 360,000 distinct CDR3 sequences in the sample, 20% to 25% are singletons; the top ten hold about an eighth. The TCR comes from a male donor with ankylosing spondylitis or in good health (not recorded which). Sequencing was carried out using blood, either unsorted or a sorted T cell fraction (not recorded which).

CDR3 residues: CAISEAYNEQFF. The CDR3 DNA reads TGTGCCATCAGTGAAGCCTACAATGAGCAGTTCTTC. V and J are TRBV10-3 and TRBJ2-1; D remains unclear. V was trimmed by 3 bases and J by 2 bases, leaving 2 bases between them. CDR3 length: 12 amino acids. Per the germline V gene, CDR1 is ENHRY and CDR2 is SYGVKD.